A selection of T cell receptor beta chains follows, all from one sample in a study of T cell repertoires in cytomegalovirus infection. Using its own MiXCR run on the reads, TCRdb lists one record per CDR3 protein. The top ten clones hold more than 8.5% of a sample with fewer than 550,000 distinct CDR3 sequences, about 10% of them seen once. Sequenced material: PBMCs. These receptors were obtained from a human donor in good health (CMV status not recorded). Some clones in this sample may be carry-over from other donors' samples. Each CDR3 is given with its conserved first and last residue. Each record gives: D gene, V gene, J gene, clone size, CDR3 protein, CDR3 DNA. The D gene is left open where the match is weak. The size entry is marked missing in some rows and otherwise reads once, few, many or a size class.

D: TRBD2; V: TRBV5-6; J: TRBJ2-4; size: many; CDR3: CASSGTRVRNQNIQYF; DNA: TGTGCCAGCAGCGGGACTAGAGTCCGAAACCAAAACATTCAGTACTTC
D: TRBD1; V: TRBV7-6; J: TRBJ1-4; size: many; CDR3: CASSLGWTGDEKLFF; DNA: TGTGCCAGCAGCTTAGGCTGGACAGGGGATGAAAAACTGTTTTTT
D: -; V: TRBV27; J: TRBJ2-2; size: many; CDR3: CASSSVLVANTGELFF; DNA: TGTGCCAGCAGTTCGGTCCTAGTAGCGAACACCGGGGAGCTGTTTTTT
D: TRBD1; V: TRBV7-9; J: TRBJ2-7; size: few; CDR3: CASSPSEGDRVHEQYF; DNA: TGTGCCAGCAGCCCTTCTGAGGGGGACAGGGTCCACGAGCAGTACTTC
D: TRBD2; V: TRBV4-1; J: TRBJ2-1; size: many; CDR3: CASSQGVGGSEQFF; DNA: TGCGCCAGCAGCCAAGGCGTGGGGGGGAGTGAGCAGTTCTTC
D: -; V: TRBV7-8; J: TRBJ2-7; size: many; CDR3: CASSSSGEIRGYEQYF; DNA: TGTGCCAGCAGTTCGTCAGGGGAAATAAGAGGCTACGAGCAGTACTTC
D: -; V: TRBV11-2; J: TRBJ2-7; size: many; CDR3: CASSPGLSPYEQYF; DNA: TGTGCCAGCAGTCCGGGACTGTCGCCCTACGAGCAGTACTTC
D: TRBD1; V: TRBV7-8; J: TRBJ2-2; size: many; CDR3: CASSVPGQGTPFFNTGELFF; DNA: TGTGCCAGCAGCGTACCGGGACAGGGAACTCCTTTTTTTAACACCGGGGAGCTGTTTTTT
D: -; V: TRBV6-1; J: TRBJ2-6; size: many; CDR3: CASSEALRTYSGANVLTF; DNA: TGTGCCAGCAGTGAAGCGCTTCGGACTTACTCTGGGGCCAACGTCCTGACTTTC
D: -; V: TRBV7-4; J: TRBJ1-2; size: many; CDR3: CASSVTQGLEYGYTF; DNA: TGTGCCAGCAGCGTTACACAGGGCTTAGAGTATGGCTACACCTTC
D: TRBD1; V: TRBV3-1; J: TRBJ2-5; size: -; CDR3: CASGLQGSETQYF; DNA: TGTGCCAGCGGGCTACAGGGGTCGGAGACCCAGTACTTC
D: -; V: TRBV20-1; J: TRBJ1-2; size: many; CDR3: CSARVPGLNYGYTF; DNA: TGCAGTGCTAGAGTCCCGGGTCTCAACTATGGCTACACCTTC
D: TRBD2; V: TRBV7-3; J: TRBJ2-3; size: -; CDR3: CASSLTGGPSDTQYF; DNA: TGTGCCAGCAGCTTAACGGGAGGGCCGTCTGATACGCAGTATTTT
D: TRBD1; V: TRBV6-5; J: TRBJ1-2; size: -; CDR3: CASSYSSGGDGYTF; DNA: TGTGCCAGCAGTTACTCCTCAGGGGGAGATGGCTACACCTTC
D: -; V: TRBV20-1; J: TRBJ1-2; size: few; CDR3: CSASGAPGRGYTF; DNA: TGCAGTGCTAGTGGGGCACCGGGGCGCGGCTACACCTTC
D: -; V: TRBV20-1; J: TRBJ2-7; size: -; CDR3: CSARDMTGAYEQYF; DNA: TGCAGTGCTAGAGATATGACAGGAGCCTACGAGCAGTACTTC
D: -; V: TRBV7-9; J: TRBJ1-3; size: many; CDR3: CASSYDSTGNTIYF; DNA: TGTGCCAGCAGCTATGACAGCACTGGAAACACCATATATTTT
D: -; V: TRBV7-8; J: TRBJ2-1; size: many; CDR3: CASSSGGEQFF; DNA: TGTGCCAGCAGCTCCGGGGGTGAGCAGTTCTTC
D: -; V: TRBV19; J: TRBJ1-1; size: few; CDR3: CASITGRWTEAFF; DNA: TGTGCCAGTATTACAGGGAGATGGACTGAAGCTTTCTTT
D: TRBD2; V: TRBV7-2; J: TRBJ2-7; size: many; CDR3: CASSSGLAGSYEQYF; DNA: TGTGCCAGCAGCTCGGGACTAGCGGGATCCTACGAGCAGTACTTC
D: -; V: TRBV7-9; J: TRBJ1-2; size: many; CDR3: CASSLAPGRIPNYGYTF; DNA: TGTGCCAGCAGCTTAGCCCCTGGGAGAATTCCTAACTATGGCTACACCTTC
D: TRBD1; V: TRBV5-4; J: TRBJ1-1; size: many; CDR3: CASSAGGQGTEAFF; DNA: TGTGCCAGCAGCGCTGGCGGACAGGGAACTGAAGCTTTCTTT
D: TRBD1; V: TRBV6-6; J: TRBJ1-5; size: -; CDR3: CASNQQGAGNQPQHF; DNA: TGTGCCAGCAACCAACAGGGGGCTGGCAATCAGCCCCAGCATTTT
D: -; V: TRBV7-9; J: TRBJ1-2; size: many; CDR3: CASTRPGESYGYTF; DNA: TGTGCCAGCACTCGGCCAGGAGAGAGCTATGGCTACACCTTC
D: TRBD1; V: TRBV6-1; J: TRBJ1-2; size: many; CDR3: CASSEGRGHGYTF; DNA: TGTGCCAGCAGTGAAGGGAGGGGGCATGGCTACACCTTC
D: -; V: TRBV20-1; J: TRBJ2-5; size: many; CDR3: CSASHRGGREETQYF; DNA: TGCAGTGCTAGCCACAGGGGGGGACGGGAAGAGACCCAGTACTTC
D: TRBD1; V: TRBV20-1; J: TRBJ1-4; size: -; CDR3: CSALGTGEANEKLFF; DNA: TGCAGTGCTCTCGGGACAGGGGAGGCTAATGAAAAACTGTTTTTT
D: -; V: TRBV28; J: TRBJ2-5; size: -; CDR3: CASSLIGLETQYF; DNA: TGTGCCAGCAGTTTAATTGGGTTAGAGACCCAGTACTTC
D: TRBD1; V: TRBV4-2; J: TRBJ2-3; size: many; CDR3: CASSLADRFQSTDTQYF; DNA: TGTGCCAGCAGCCTCGCGGACAGGTTTCAGAGCACAGATACGCAGTATTTT
D: TRBD1; V: TRBV5-4; J: TRBJ2-1; size: many; CDR3: CASSQSQGENEQFF; DNA: TGTGCCAGCAGCCAAAGCCAGGGGGAAAATGAGCAGTTCTTC
D: -; V: TRBV7-8; J: TRBJ2-2; size: many; CDR3: CASADAGTNGELFF; DNA: TGTGCCAGCGCAGACGCCGGAACTAACGGGGAGCTGTTTTTT
D: -; V: TRBV5-4; J: TRBJ2-2; size: few; CDR3: CASRTSRDTGELFF; DNA: TGTGCCAGCAGAACCTCCAGAGACACCGGGGAGCTGTTTTTT
D: -; V: TRBV5-1; J: TRBJ2-1; size: few; CDR3: CASSSVPRDEQFF; DNA: TGCGCCAGCAGCTCCGTCCCTAGGGATGAGCAGTTCTTC
D: -; V: TRBV4-2; J: TRBJ2-2; size: many; CDR3: CASTSPRELFF; DNA: TGTGCCAGCACTTCACCGCGGGAGCTGTTTTTT
D: -; V: TRBV15; J: TRBJ1-1; size: many; CDR3: CATSREGWNTEAFF; DNA: TGTGCCACCAGCAGAGAGGGCTGGAACACTGAAGCTTTCTTT
D: -; V: TRBV20-1; J: TRBJ1-6; size: -; CDR3: CSAQGGGHNSPLHF; DNA: TGCAGTGCCCAGGGTGGTGGCCATAATTCACCCCTCCACTTT
D: TRBD1; V: TRBV7-3; J: TRBJ1-1; size: few; CDR3: CASSLNPGQGRTFF; DNA: TGTGCCAGCAGCTTAAACCCCGGACAGGGAAGAACTTTCTTT
D: -; V: TRBV12-3/TRBV12-4; J: TRBJ2-1; size: few; CDR3: CASRRGGAGYNEQFF; DNA: TGTGCCAGCAGGCGGGGCGGGGCCGGGTACAATGAGCAGTTCTTC
D: TRBD1; V: TRBV11-2; J: TRBJ1-4; size: many; CDR3: CASRRTGPNEKLFF; DNA: TGTGCCAGCAGGAGGACAGGGCCTAATGAAAAACTGTTTTTT
D: TRBD1; V: TRBV20-1; J: TRBJ2-3; size: -; CDR3: CSARDRGPDTQYF; DNA: TGCAGTGCTAGGGACAGGGGGCCAGATACGCAGTATTTT